These 16 T cell receptor beta chains originate from one sample sequenced in a study of blood T cell repertoires in COVID-19. TCRdb keeps only in-frame clones here, not all; method: immunoSEQ multiplex PCR. The sample records nearly 95,000 clones, around 87% being singletons. The sequenced material came from peripheral blood. The receptors derive from a human donor with acute or convalescent COVID-19. The donor label of this sample is uncertain.

The chain carries TRBV2 and TRBJ1-4; D unresolved. V lost 2 bases to trimming and J lost 4 bases, with 11 bases between them. The germline V gene encodes CDR1 SNHLY and CDR2 FYNNEI. The length of the CDR3 is 15 residues. The CDR3 DNA sequence: TGTGCCAGCAGTGAAAAAACAGTCATTAATGAAAAACTGTTTTTT. Encoded protein: CASSEKTVINEKLFF.

V and J are TRBV7-9 and TRBJ2-7; D unclear. Germline V lookup: CDR1 SEHNR, CDR2 FQNEAQ (reference sequence). V lost 3 bases to trimming and J lost 6 bases, with 15 bases between them. The CDR3 has 14 residues. The CDR3 here is CASSFAQSLAEQYF. CDR3 DNA: TGTGCCAGCAGCTTCGCACAAAGTCTGGCCGAGCAGTACTTC.

This clone was detected only once. The V call is TRBV5-1, the J call TRBJ2-1, with TRBD2 identical over 10 bases. Germline V gene sequence: CDR1 SGHRS, CDR2 YFSETQ. Germline trimming cut 0 bases from V and 4 bases from J; bases unmatched to any gene: 4. CDR3 size: 16 residues. CDR3 residues: CASSLAGTSVYNEQFF. CDR3 bases: TGCGCCAGCAGCTTGGCCGGGACTAGCGTTTACAATGAGCAGTTCTTC.

This clone was seen once. The chain is built from TRBV12-3 or TRBV12-4 and TRBJ1-5; D is undetermined. The V and J ends lost 7 bases and 5 bases respectively, with 12 bases between them. There are 13 residues in the CDR3. CDR3: CASTRGFDQPQHF. CDR3 sequence (DNA): TGTGCCAGCACTCGCGGGTTTGATCAGCCCCAGCATTTT.

V usage is TRBV6-1 and J usage is TRBJ2-7, with unresolved D. Germline CDR1 and CDR2: MNHNS and SASEGT. V was clipped by 2 bases and J by 3 bases, with 14 bases between them. The CDR3 extends over 15 amino acids. The CDR3 sequence is CASSESVLTRYEQYF. The CDR3 nucleotides read TGTGCCAGCAGTGAAAGTGTCCTCACTCGCTACGAGCAGTACTTC.

The chain uses TRBV6-6 and TRBJ1-1; TRBD1 agrees at 8 bases. J gave up 1 base and V 11 bases, and 9 bases lay outside the gene matches. Germline loops: CDR1 MNHNY, CDR2 SVGAGI (reference sequence). This CDR3 spans 14 amino acids. The CDR3 DNA reads as TGTGCCGTTACGGACAGGGTCTCGAACACTGAAGCTTTCTTT. Translating it yields CAVTDRVSNTEAFF.

Concerning this clone: The junction departs from germline at one end; a sequencing error may be responsible. V usage is TRBV5-1 and J usage is TRBJ2-4, with 7 nucleotides matching TRBD1. Germline V gene lookup returns CDR1 SGHRS and CDR2 YFSETQ. The CDR3 extends over 14 amino acids. In DNA, the CDR3 is TGCGCCAGCAGTGACGGGACAGCCCAAAACATTCAGTACTTC. Translating it yields CASSDGTAQNIQYF.

The chain couples TRBV24-1 to TRBJ2-5; no clear D gene. Per the germline V gene, CDR1 is KGHDR and CDR2 is SFDVKD. V shed 3 bases and J shed 9 bases, with 10 bases lying between them. This CDR3 comprises 12 residues. This chain's CDR3 is CATSDASQAQYF. CDR3 nucleotides: TGTGCCACCAGTGATGCATCTCAGGCCCAGTACTTC.

The chain combines TRBV11-2 with TRBJ2-7; possible D gene TRBD1, 5 bases. The CDR3 spans 14 residues. Deletions cut 4 bases from V and 3 bases from J, with 13 bases between. Germline V gives CDR1 SGHAT, CDR2 FQNNGV. The CDR3 region is CASSSLDTGYEQYF. The CDR3, as DNA: TGTGCCAGCAGCTCACTGGACACAGGCTACGAGCAGTACTTC. The whole variable domain, filled in from reference TRBV11-2 and TRBJ2-7, reads EAGVAQSPRYKIIEKRQSVAFWCNPISGHATLYWYQQILGQGPKLLIQFQNNGVVDDSQLPKDRFSAERLKGVDSTLKIQPAKLEDSAVYLCASSSLDTGYEQYFGPGTRLTVT.

This sequence joins TRBV6-5 and TRBJ2-1; 7 nucleotides align to TRBD1. With V trimmed by 6 bases and J by 11 bases, 7 bases remained unmatched. The CDR3 consists of 12 residues. Germline CDR1 is MNHEY and CDR2 is SVGAGI. The CDR3 DNA follows: TGTGCCAGCAGACGCGACAGGGAAAAGCAGTTCTTC. It yields the protein CASRRDREKQFF.

The chain links TRBV3-1 (or the pseudogene TRBV3-2) to TRBJ1-5; perhaps TRBD1 as D (6 bases). The CDR3 runs 14 residues. Trimming removed 4 bases at V and 3 bases at J, with 10 bases between. The germline V gene encodes CDR1 LGHDT and CDR2 YNNKEL (reference sequence). The CDR3 loop reads CASSLRQDNQPQHF. The CDR3 DNA sequence: TGTGCCAGCAGCCTAAGACAGGACAATCAGCCCCAGCATTTT.

On this clone itself: Distinct nucleotide sequences in the sample also encode this CDR3. This chain links TRBV2 with TRBJ1-1; possible D gene TRBD1, 6 bases. This CDR3 has 15 amino acids. V dropped 5 bases and J dropped 0 bases, with 13 bases sitting between them. Looked up from germline, CDR1 is SNHLY and CDR2 is FYNNEI. CDR3 in DNA: TGTGCCAGCAGTTTGTTAGGGGGATTGAACACTGAAGCTTTCTTT. Protein product: CASSLLGGLNTEAFF.

J is TRBJ2-5 and V is TRBV10-2; 7 nucleotides align to TRBD2. The CDR3 length is 14 residues. Germline V gives CDR1 WSHSY, CDR2 SAAADI. V lost 8 bases and J lost 5; bases outside the gene matches: 11. As DNA, the CDR3 is TGCGCCAGCTGGGCACTAGCGCCAGGGGAGACCCAGTACTTC. Translating it yields CASWALAPGETQYF.

The sample holds a few counts of this clone. The genes are TRBV28 and TRBJ2-1, with D perhaps TRBD2 (6 bases). Germline V gene data show CDR1 as MDHEN and CDR2 as SYDVKM. V lost 6 bases and J 5 bases, leaving 17 bases between the germline ends. The CDR3 sequence is 15 residues long. CDR3 in DNA: TGTGCCAGCAGCGCGGGGTCCCGAGGGGACAATGAGCAGTTCTTC. This codes for CASSAGSRGDNEQFF. Using reference TRBV28 and TRBJ2-1 for the parts outside the CDR3, the full variable domain is DVKVTQSSRYLVKRTGEKVFLECVQDMDHENMFWYRQDPGLGLRLIYFSYDVKMKEKGDIPEGYSVSREKKERFSLILESASTNQTSMYLCASSAGSRGDNEQFFGPGTRLTVL.

The chain is built from TRBV19 and TRBJ1-1, with D unresolved. The CDR3 is 17 residues long. CDR1 is LNHDA and CDR2 is SQIVND in the germline V gene (reference sequence). Trimming took 5 bases from V and 0 from J, leaving 19 bases between them. CDR3 in amino acids: CASSPPRGQAMNTEAFF. CDR3 DNA sequence: TGTGCCAGTAGTCCCCCCCGAGGGCAGGCCATGAACACTGAAGCTTTCTTT.

The chain employs TRBV7-9 and TRBJ1-3; 10 bases map to TRBD1. Unmatched junction bases numbered 3, after V lost 5 bases and J lost 2 bases. The V gene's germline CDR1 is SEHNR and CDR2 FQNEAQ (reference sequence). The CDR3 loop spans 15 amino acids. In DNA, the CDR3 is TGTGCCAGCAGCATTGGACAGGGGGCTGGAAACACCATATATTTT. This encodes CASSIGQGAGNTIYF.